The sequence of this T cell receptor (beta chain) was determined in a study of cytomegalovirus exposure and HLA in healthy donors. Points from the study as a whole: Later analysis placed DRB1 highest and HLA-C lowest in TCR association rates, which differed by HLA locus.

On this clone itself: The antigen is unknown.

Germline CDR1 is GTSNPN and CDR2 is SVGIG (reference sequence). There are 15 residues in the CDR3. Trimming took 0 bases from V and 1 from J, leaving 10 bases between them. Use of 60 Vbeta and 13 Jbeta primers characterized the PCR. Profiled with immunoSEQ multiplex PCR; TCRdb holds only in-frame clones, not every one. Among 200,000 or so clones listed, approximately 81% were seen once. Sequenced sample: PBMCs. The chain combines TRBV30 with TRBJ1-3; D may be TRBD1 (5 bases). This TCR was recovered from a boy aged 5-17 years in good health and CMV-seronegative. Here the CDR3 reads CAWSVRAGSGNTIYF. The CDR3 bases are TGTGCCTGGAGTGTACGGGCAGGGTCTGGAAACACCATATATTTT.